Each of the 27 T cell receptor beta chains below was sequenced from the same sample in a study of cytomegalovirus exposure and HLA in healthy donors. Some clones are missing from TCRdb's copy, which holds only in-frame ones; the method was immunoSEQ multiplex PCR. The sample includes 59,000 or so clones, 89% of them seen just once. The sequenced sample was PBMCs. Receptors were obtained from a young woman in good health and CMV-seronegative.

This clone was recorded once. As DNA, the CDR3 is TGTGCCACCAGCAGAGATCTGAGTGGTCTCTACGAGCAGTACTTC. Residues: CATSRDLSGLYEQYF. The rearrangement uses TRBV15 and TRBJ2-7; D gene unclear. The CDR3 length is 15 residues. V dropped 0 bases and J dropped 3 bases, with 12 bases sitting between them. Germline V gene sequence: CDR1 LNHNV, CDR2 YYDKDF (reference sequence).

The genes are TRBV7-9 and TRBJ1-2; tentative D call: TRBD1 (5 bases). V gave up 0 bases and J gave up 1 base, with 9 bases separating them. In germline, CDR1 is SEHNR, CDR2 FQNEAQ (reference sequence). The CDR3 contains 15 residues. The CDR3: CASSLAGEYNYGYTF. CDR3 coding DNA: TGTGCCAGCAGCTTAGCAGGGGAATATAACTATGGCTACACCTTC.

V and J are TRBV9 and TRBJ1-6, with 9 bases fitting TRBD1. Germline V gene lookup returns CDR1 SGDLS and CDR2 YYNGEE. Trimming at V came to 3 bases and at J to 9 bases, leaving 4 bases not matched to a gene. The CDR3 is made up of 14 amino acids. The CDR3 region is CASSAGQGGSPLHF. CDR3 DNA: TGTGCCAGCAGCGCGGGACAGGGTGGTTCACCCCTCCACTTT.

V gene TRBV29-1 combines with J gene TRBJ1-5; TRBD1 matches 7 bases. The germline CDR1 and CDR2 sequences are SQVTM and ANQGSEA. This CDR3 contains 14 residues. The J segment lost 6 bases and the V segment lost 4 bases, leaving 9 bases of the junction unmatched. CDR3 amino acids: CSVGAGGSSQPQHF. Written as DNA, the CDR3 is TGCAGCGTTGGGGCAGGGGGGAGTAGTCAGCCCCAGCATTTT. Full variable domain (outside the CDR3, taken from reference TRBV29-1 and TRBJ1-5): SAVISQKPSRDICQRGTSLTIQCQVDSQVTMMFWYRQQPGQSLTLIATANQGSEATYESGFVIDKFPISRPNLTFSTLTVSNMSPEDSSIYLCSVGAGGSSQPQHFGDGTRLSIL.

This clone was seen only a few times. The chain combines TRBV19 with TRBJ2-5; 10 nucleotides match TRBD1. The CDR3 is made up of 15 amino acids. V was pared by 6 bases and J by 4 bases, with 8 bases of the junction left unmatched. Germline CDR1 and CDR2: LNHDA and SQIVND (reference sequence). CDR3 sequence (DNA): TGTGCCAGTAGCCAAGGACAGGGGGTTGGAGAGACCCAGTACTTC. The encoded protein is CASSQGQGVGETQYF. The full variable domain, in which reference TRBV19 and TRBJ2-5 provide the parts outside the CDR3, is DGGITQSPKYLFRKEGQNVTLSCEQNLNHDAMYWYRQDPGQGLRLIYYSQIVNDFQKGDIAEGYSVSREKKESFPLTVTSAQKNPTAFYLCASSQGQGVGETQYFGPGTRLLVL.

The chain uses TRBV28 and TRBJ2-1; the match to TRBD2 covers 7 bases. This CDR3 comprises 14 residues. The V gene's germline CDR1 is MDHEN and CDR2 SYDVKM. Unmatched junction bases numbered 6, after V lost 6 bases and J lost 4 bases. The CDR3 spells CASRRAGSYNEQFF. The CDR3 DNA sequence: TGTGCCAGCAGGCGAGCGGGAAGTTACAATGAGCAGTTCTTC. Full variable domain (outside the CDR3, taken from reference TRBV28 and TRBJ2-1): DVKVTQSSRYLVKRTGEKVFLECVQDMDHENMFWYRQDPGLGLRLIYFSYDVKMKEKGDIPEGYSVSREKKERFSLILESASTNQTSMYLCASRRAGSYNEQFFGPGTRLTVL.

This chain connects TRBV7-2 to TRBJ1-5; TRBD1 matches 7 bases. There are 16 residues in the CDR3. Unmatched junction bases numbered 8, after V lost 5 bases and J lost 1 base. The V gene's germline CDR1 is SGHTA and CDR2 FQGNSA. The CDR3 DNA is TGTGCCAGCAGCATACCGACAGGGTTCAGCAATCAGCCCCAGCATTTT. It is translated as CASSIPTGFSNQPQHF.

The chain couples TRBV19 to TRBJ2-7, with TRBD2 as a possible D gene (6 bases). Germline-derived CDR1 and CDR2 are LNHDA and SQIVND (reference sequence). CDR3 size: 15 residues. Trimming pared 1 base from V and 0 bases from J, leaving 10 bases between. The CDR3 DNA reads TGTGCCAGTAGTATAGGTGCGGGGATCTCCTACGAGCAGTACTTC. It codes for CASSIGAGISYEQYF. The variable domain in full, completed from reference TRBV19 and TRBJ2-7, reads DGGITQSPKYLFRKEGQNVTLSCEQNLNHDAMYWYRQDPGQGLRLIYYSQIVNDFQKGDIAEGYSVSREKKESFPLTVTSAQKNPTAFYLCASSIGAGISYEQYFGPGTRLTVT.

The DNA of the CDR3 is TGTGCCAGCTCACCAGACAGTGCTGGGGCCAACGTCCTGACTTTC. It encodes CASSPDSAGANVLTF. V is TRBV18 and J is TRBJ2-6; D might be TRBD1 (5 bases). The CDR3 is made up of 15 amino acids. From germline, CDR1 is KGHSH and CDR2 LQKENI. V dropped 2 bases and J dropped 2 bases, with 7 bases sitting between them.

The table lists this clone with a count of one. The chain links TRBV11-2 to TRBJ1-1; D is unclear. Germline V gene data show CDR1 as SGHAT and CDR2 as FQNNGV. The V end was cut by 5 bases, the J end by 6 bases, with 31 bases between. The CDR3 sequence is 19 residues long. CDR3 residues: CASSRAAPGGQDLGPEAFF. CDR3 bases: TGTGCCAGCAGCCGGGCTGCGCCAGGAGGGCAAGACCTAGGGCCTGAAGCTTTCTTT.

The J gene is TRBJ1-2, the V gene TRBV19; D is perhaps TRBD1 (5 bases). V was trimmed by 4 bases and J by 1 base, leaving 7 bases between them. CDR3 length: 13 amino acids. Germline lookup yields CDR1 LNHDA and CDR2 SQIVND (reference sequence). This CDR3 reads CASSTDNNYGYTF. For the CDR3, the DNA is TGTGCCAGTAGTACGGACAATAACTATGGCTACACCTTC.

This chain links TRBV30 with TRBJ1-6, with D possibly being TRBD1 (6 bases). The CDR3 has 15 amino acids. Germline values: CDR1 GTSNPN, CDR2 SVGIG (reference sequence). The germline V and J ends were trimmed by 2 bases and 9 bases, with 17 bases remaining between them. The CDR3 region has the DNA TGTGCCTGGAGTCCCCCCGGGGGCGGGAGTTCACCCCTCCACTTT. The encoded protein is CAWSPPGGGSSPLHF.

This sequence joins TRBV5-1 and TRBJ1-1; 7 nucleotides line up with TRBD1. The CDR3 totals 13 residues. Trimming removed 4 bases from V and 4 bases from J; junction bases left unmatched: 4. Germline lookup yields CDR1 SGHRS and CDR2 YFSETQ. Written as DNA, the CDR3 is TGCGCCAGCAGCGGAACAGGGGCCACTGAAGCTTTCTTT. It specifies CASSGTGATEAFF.

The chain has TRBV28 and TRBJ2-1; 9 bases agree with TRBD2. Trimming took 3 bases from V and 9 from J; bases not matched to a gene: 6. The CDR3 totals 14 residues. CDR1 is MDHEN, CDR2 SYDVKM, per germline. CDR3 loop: CASSLRGGNTEQFF. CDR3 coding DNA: TGTGCCAGCAGTTTGCGGGGGGGTAATACTGAGCAGTTCTTC.

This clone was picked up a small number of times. The CDR3 DNA reads as TGTGCCAGCAGCGCCCGGGACAGCTCTGGAAACACCATATATTTT. It encodes CASSARDSSGNTIYF. V and J are TRBV7-2 and TRBJ1-3, with 7 bases lining up with TRBD1. V was pared by 5 bases and J by 0 bases, with 4 bases of the junction left unmatched. There are 15 residues in the CDR3. From germline, CDR1 is SGHTA and CDR2 FQGNSA. The complete variable domain, with remaining parts taken from reference TRBV7-2 and TRBJ1-3, reads GAGVSQSPSNKVTEKGKDVELRCDPISGHTALYWYRQSLGQGLEFLIYFQGNSAPDKSGLPSDRFSAERTGGSVSTLTIQRTQQEDSAVYLCASSARDSSGNTIYFGEGSWLTVV.

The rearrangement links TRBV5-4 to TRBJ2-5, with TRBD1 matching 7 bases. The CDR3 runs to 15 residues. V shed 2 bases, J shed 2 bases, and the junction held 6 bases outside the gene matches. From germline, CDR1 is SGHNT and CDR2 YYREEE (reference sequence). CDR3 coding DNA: TGTGCCAGCAGCTTACGCCGGGACAGACAAGAGACCCAGTACTTC. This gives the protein CASSLRRDRQETQYF. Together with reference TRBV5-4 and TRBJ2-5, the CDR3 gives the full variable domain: ETGVTQSPTHLIKTRGQQVTLRCSSQSGHNTVSWYQQALGQGPQFIFQYYREEENGRGNFPPRFSGLQFPNYSSELNVNALELDDSALYLCASSLRRDRQETQYFGPGTRLLVL.

DNA for the CDR3: TGTGCCAGCAGTGACGGGCGGGAGGACGGCACAGATACGCAGTATTTT. This encodes CASSDGREDGTDTQYF. The chain couples TRBV6-4 to TRBJ2-3, with 8 bases identical to TRBD2. Germline trimming cut 2 bases from V and 1 base from J; bases unmatched to any gene: 5. The CDR3 loop spans 16 amino acids. CDR1 is MRHNA and CDR2 is SNTAGT in the germline V gene.

The CDR3 DNA is TGTGCCAGCAGCTTAGCACCTTTTATTAGCGTGGAGACCCAGTACTTC. Its translation is CASSLAPFISVETQYF. The chain has TRBV7-9 and TRBJ2-5, with D perhaps matching TRBD2 (5 bases). Trimming removed 0 bases at V and 5 bases at J, with 16 bases between. This CDR3 comprises 16 residues. Germline CDR1 SEHNR, CDR2 FQNEAQ (reference sequence).

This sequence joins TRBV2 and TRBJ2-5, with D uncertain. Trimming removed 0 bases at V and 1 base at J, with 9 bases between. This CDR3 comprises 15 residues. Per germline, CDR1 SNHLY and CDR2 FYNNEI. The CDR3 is CASSEAGRPQETQYF. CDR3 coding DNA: TGTGCCAGCAGTGAAGCGGGCAGGCCCCAAGAGACCCAGTACTTC.

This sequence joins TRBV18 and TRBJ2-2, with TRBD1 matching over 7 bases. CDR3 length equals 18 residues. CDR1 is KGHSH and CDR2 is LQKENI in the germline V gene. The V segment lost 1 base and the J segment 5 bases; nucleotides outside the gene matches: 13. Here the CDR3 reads CASSPREGGAGWTGELFF. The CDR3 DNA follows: TGTGCCAGCTCACCACGGGAAGGGGGCGCCGGGTGGACCGGGGAGCTGTTTTTT.

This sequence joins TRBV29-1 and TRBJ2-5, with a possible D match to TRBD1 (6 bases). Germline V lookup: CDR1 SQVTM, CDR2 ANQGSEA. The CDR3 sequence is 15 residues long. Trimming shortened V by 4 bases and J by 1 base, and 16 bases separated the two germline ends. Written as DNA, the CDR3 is TGCAGCGTTGCTGGGGCAGGGGACGGCCAAGAGACCCAGTACTTC. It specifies CSVAGAGDGQETQYF.

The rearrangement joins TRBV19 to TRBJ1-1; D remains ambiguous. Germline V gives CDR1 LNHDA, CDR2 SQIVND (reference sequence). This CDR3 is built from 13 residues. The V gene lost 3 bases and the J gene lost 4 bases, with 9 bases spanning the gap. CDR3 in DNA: TGTGCCAGTAGTATGAGGGTGGCCACTGAAGCTTTCTTT. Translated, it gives CASSMRVATEAFF.

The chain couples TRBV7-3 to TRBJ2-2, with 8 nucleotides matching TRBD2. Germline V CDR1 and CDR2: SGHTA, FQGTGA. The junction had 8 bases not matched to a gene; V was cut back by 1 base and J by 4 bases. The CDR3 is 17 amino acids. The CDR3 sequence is CASSLIPGGAGTGELFF. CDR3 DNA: TGTGCCAGCAGCTTAATACCCGGGGGGGCCGGCACCGGGGAGCTGTTTTTT. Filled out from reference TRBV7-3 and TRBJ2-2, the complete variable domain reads GAGVSQTPSNKVTEKGKYVELRCDPISGHTALYWYRQSLGQGPEFLIYFQGTGAADDSGLPNDRFFAVRPEGSVSTLKIQRTERGDSAVYLCASSLIPGGAGTGELFFGEGSRLTVL.

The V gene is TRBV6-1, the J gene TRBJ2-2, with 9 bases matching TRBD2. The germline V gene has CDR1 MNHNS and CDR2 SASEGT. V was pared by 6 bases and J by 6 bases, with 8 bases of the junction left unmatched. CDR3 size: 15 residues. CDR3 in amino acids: CASSSRLAGSGELFF. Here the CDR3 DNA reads TGTGCCAGCAGCTCGCGGCTAGCGGGGTCCGGGGAGCTGTTTTTT.

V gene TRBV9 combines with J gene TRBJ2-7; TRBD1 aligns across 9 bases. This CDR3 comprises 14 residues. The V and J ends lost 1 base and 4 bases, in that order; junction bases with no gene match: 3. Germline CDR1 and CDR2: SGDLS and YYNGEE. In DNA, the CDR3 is TGTGCCAGCAGCGTATCCGGGACAGGGTACGAGCAGTACTTC. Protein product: CASSVSGTGYEQYF.

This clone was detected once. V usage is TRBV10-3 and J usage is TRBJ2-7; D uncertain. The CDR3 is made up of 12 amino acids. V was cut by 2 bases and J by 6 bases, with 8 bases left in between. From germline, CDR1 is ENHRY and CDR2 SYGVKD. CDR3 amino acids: CAISETVGEQYF. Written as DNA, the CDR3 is TGTGCCATCAGTGAGACGGTCGGCGAGCAGTACTTC.

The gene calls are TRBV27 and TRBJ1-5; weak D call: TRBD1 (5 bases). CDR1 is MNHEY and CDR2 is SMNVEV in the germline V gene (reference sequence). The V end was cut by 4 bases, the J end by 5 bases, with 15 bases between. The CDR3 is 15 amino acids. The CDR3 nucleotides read TGTGCCAGCAGTTGGGGCGGCCTTAGGGATCAGCCCCAGCATTTT. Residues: CASSWGGLRDQPQHF.